The subject of this entry is one T cell receptor (beta chain). Germline V gene data show CDR1 as SGHVS and CDR2 as FNYEAQ. The CDR3 runs to 15 residues. V lost 3 bases, J lost 5 bases, and 5 bases stayed unmatched. The data stem from a study of blood T cell repertoires in COVID-19. Study-wide background: There were acute and convalescent COVID-19 samples, and they came from the United States, Italy and Spain. PBMCs, B-cell-depleted T cells, or T cells were the source of the cDNA or gDNA that made up the material.

Profiling relied on immunoSEQ multiplex PCR, and the TCRdb table lists in-frame clones only, not all of them. The sample includes under 45,000 clones, 87% of them seen just once. V and J are TRBV7-6 and TRBJ2-5; 11 positions agree with TRBD2. The receptor was isolated from a man between 60 and 75 years old with acute or convalescent COVID-19. The sequencing sample was made of peripheral blood. DNA of the CDR3: TGTGCCAGCAGCTTCTTTAGCGGGGGGGCGGAGACCCAGTACTTC. This encodes CASSFFSGGAETQYF.